This T cell receptor (beta chain) was found in a study of shared clonotypes between healthy human individuals. Running of the assay took place at deep level. The repertoire was sequenced with immunoSEQ multiplex PCR; TCRdb's copy has only in-frame clones and lacks some. The table shows some 490,000 clones, with 60% to 80% occurring only once. The V gene end was trimmed by 3 bases and the J gene end by 1 base; junction bases not matched to a gene: 7. The germline gives CDR1 SGHRS, CDR2 YFSETQ. The CDR3 length is 16 residues. The TCR was taken from a woman between 40 and 55 years old in good health. Some clones in this sample may be carry-over from other donors' samples. Material for sequencing was PBMCs. The V and J genes are TRBV5-1 and TRBJ1-3; 7 positions match TRBD1. The CDR3 sequence: CASSWGDRASGNTIYF. The CDR3 DNA is TGCGCCAGCAGCTGGGGGGACAGAGCTTCTGGAAACACCATATATTTT.